A single sample gave rise to the 31 T cell receptor beta chains below, sequenced in a study of blood T cell repertoires in COVID-19. This table comes from immunoSEQ multiplex PCR, and its TCRdb copy is limited to in-frame clones, with some not included. The profile shows a few hundred thousand clones, around 89% of them singletons. Input material: PBMCs or T cells enriched from blood (not recorded which). The receptors come from a woman aged 18 to 35 who had recovered from COVID-19.

This chain joins TRBV29-1 and TRBJ1-2; perhaps TRBD1 as D (5 bases). The V and J ends lost 7 bases and 5 bases respectively, with 14 bases between them. Germline CDR1 SQVTM, CDR2 ANQGSEA. This CDR3 is 12 amino acids long. The CDR3 coding sequence is TGCAGCGCCCGGGACTCTCTTTATGGCTACACCTTC. Its protein product is CSARDSLYGYTF.

CDR3 region: CASSFSRQPNQPQHF. CDR3 DNA sequence: TGTGCCAGCAGCTTCTCGCGACAGCCGAATCAGCCCCAGCATTTT. This chain connects TRBV5-6 to TRBJ1-5, with D perhaps matching TRBD1 (5 bases). The CDR3 runs 15 residues. Trimming stripped 2 bases from V and 4 bases from J, with 13 bases between. CDR1 and CDR2 from the germline V gene are SGHDT and YYEEEE.

This clone was seen only once. The V and J genes are TRBV5-1 and TRBJ2-3; 8 nucleotides line up with TRBD2. The junction had 7 bases not matched to a gene; V was cut back by 4 bases and J by 0 bases. Per the germline V gene, CDR1 is SGHRS and CDR2 is YFSETQ. This CDR3 is built from 16 residues. The CDR3 spells CASSTTLAGSTDTQYF. CDR3 sequence (DNA): TGCGCCAGCAGCACCACCCTAGCGGGTAGCACAGATACGCAGTATTTT.

The chain is built from TRBV4-1 and TRBJ2-3; D not resolved. The V and J ends lost 3 bases and 4 bases respectively, with 20 bases between them. Germline-derived CDR1 and CDR2 are MGHRA and YSYEKL. The CDR3 extends over 17 amino acids. Written as DNA, the CDR3 is TGCGCCAGCAGCCAGGCGGAGACCAACCACTACCCAGATACGCAGTATTTT. This codes for CASSQAETNHYPDTQYF.

The chain uses TRBV28 and TRBJ1-1; D not certain. This CDR3 is 12 amino acids long. The ends were cut back, 2 bases at V and 5 bases at J, with 6 bases in the middle. CDR1 and CDR2 from the germline V gene are MDHEN and SYDVKM. The CDR3 sequence: CASSLTQTEAFF. Written as DNA, the CDR3 is TGTGCCAGCAGTTTAACGCAGACTGAAGCTTTCTTT.

The chain is built from TRBV28 and TRBJ1-2, with D possibly TRBD1 on 6 matching bases. Per germline, CDR1 MDHEN and CDR2 SYDVKM. The CDR3 length is 14 residues. Between the trimmed V and J ends, which lost 6 bases and 8 bases, there was a span of 19 bases. Here the CDR3 DNA reads TGTGCCAGCAGACAAAACGGACAGCCTGGGGGCTACACCTTC. Protein sequence: CASRQNGQPGGYTF.

The chain couples TRBV12-3 or TRBV12-4 to TRBJ2-5; the match to TRBD2 covers 9 bases. This CDR3 has 13 residues. V gave up 8 bases and J gave up 5 bases; unmatched junction bases: 6. The CDR3 loop is CASWRGGGETQYF. Written as DNA, the CDR3 is TGTGCCAGCTGGCGGGGGGGAGGGGAGACCCAGTACTTC.

J is TRBJ2-2 and V is TRBV11-2, with TRBD2 identical over 10 bases. The germline V gene has CDR1 SGHAT and CDR2 FQNNGV. This CDR3 has 16 residues. V shed 4 bases and J 6 bases; nucleotides not matched to a gene: 8. Written as DNA, the CDR3 is TGTGCCAGCAGCTCCATAAGCGGGGGGGCTTCCGGGGAGCTGTTTTTT. This gives the protein CASSSISGGASGELFF. The full variable domain, with the rest looked up from reference TRBV11-2 and TRBJ2-2, is EAGVAQSPRYKIIEKRQSVAFWCNPISGHATLYWYQQILGQGPKLLIQFQNNGVVDDSQLPKDRFSAERLKGVDSTLKIQPAKLEDSAVYLCASSSISGGASGELFFGEGSRLTVL.

The rearrangement joins TRBV7-9 to TRBJ2-4; tentatively, D is TRBD2 (7 bases). The CDR3 spans 19 residues. V lost 1 base to trimming and J lost 0 bases, with 19 bases between them. Germline V gives CDR1 SEHNR, CDR2 FQNEAQ (reference sequence). CDR3 sequence (DNA): TGTGCCAGCAGCTTAGGGGGGCGGGGGCCCATCCTAGCCAAAAACATTCAGTACTTC. Translated, it gives CASSLGGRGPILAKNIQYF.

This chain uses TRBV24-1 with TRBJ2-7, with D tentatively TRBD2 (6 bases). Germline V gene sequence: CDR1 KGHDR, CDR2 SFDVKD. The CDR3 loop spans 13 amino acids. V was pared by 4 bases and J by 6 bases, with 12 bases between. CDR3 in amino acids: CATSDTRTIEQYF. CDR3 coding DNA: TGTGCCACCAGTGACACTCGGACTATCGAGCAGTACTTC.

The CDR3 loop reads CASSLGQVNYGYTF. Written as DNA, the CDR3 is TGTGCCAGCAGCTTAGGACAGGTTAACTATGGCTACACCTTC. The genes are TRBV5-4 and TRBJ1-2, with 7 nucleotides matching TRBD1. Per germline, CDR1 SGHNT and CDR2 YYREEE (reference sequence). V shed 2 bases and J 1 base; nucleotides not matched to a gene: 2. The CDR3 has 14 residues.

Comments on this clone: Other DNA sequences in the sample encode the same CDR3. This sequence joins TRBV12-3 or TRBV12-4 and TRBJ1-1; TRBD1 matches 7 bases. The CDR3 loop spans 13 amino acids. Trimming removed 5 bases from V and 1 base from J; junction bases left unmatched: 1. The CDR3 coding sequence is TGTGCCAGCAGTCCAGGGGGGAACACTGAAGCTTTCTTT. Residues: CASSPGGNTEAFF.

V and J are TRBV11-2 and TRBJ1-2, with D perhaps TRBD1 (5 bases). Germline assignment: CDR1 SGHAT and CDR2 FQNNGV. The CDR3 runs 14 residues. Deletions cut 7 bases from V and 3 bases from J, with 15 bases between. CDR3 coding DNA: TGTGCCAGCATGGGGTGGGAAGGGGACTATGGCTACACCTTC. This gives the protein CASMGWEGDYGYTF.

The rearrangement uses TRBV4-1 and TRBJ1-2, with D unresolved. Deletions cut 7 bases from V and 1 base from J, with 16 bases between. The length of the CDR3 is 15 residues. Looked up from germline, CDR1 is MGHRA and CDR2 is YSYEKL. The CDR3 spells CASTGDAEHNYGYTF. CDR3 coding DNA: TGCGCCAGCACCGGCGACGCGGAGCATAACTATGGCTACACCTTC.

The rearrangement joins TRBV21-1 to TRBJ1-6; the table calls TRBD1, which could not be checked here. TRBV21-1 counts as a pseudogene. The CDR3 extends over 16 amino acids. DNA for the CDR3: TGTGCCAGCAGCAAAGGGAAGGGGGCGAATAATTCACCCCTCCACTTT. It specifies CASSKGKGANNSPLHF.

The chain is built from TRBV5-4 and TRBJ1-2; 10 nucleotides align to TRBD1. Looked up from germline, CDR1 is SGHNT and CDR2 is YYREEE (reference sequence). The CDR3 covers 16 residues. Trimming took 1 base from V and 4 from J; bases not matched to a gene: 7. The DNA for the CDR3 is TGTGCCAGCAGCTTGAGACAGGGGGCGCGGGGCTATGGCTACACCTTC. Amino acids: CASSLRQGARGYGYTF.

This clone appeared a single time. This chain connects TRBV5-1 to TRBJ2-3; 15 bases align to TRBD2. Germline values: CDR1 SGHRS, CDR2 YFSETQ. This CDR3 is 15 amino acids long. Unmatched junction bases numbered 1, after V lost 2 bases and J lost 6 bases. CDR3 residues: CASSFGTSGGDTQYF. The CDR3 DNA is TGCGCCAGCAGCTTCGGGACTAGCGGGGGGGATACGCAGTATTTT.

This clone was detected once. The genes are TRBV2 and TRBJ2-7, with 12 bases matching TRBD2. Trimming took 6 bases from V and 4 from J; bases not matched to a gene: 10. This CDR3 comprises 16 residues. Germline V CDR1 and CDR2: SNHLY, FYNNEI. For the CDR3, the DNA is TGTGCCAGCAGGGGTCCCGCACTAGCGGGGGGATACGAGCAGTACTTC. It specifies CASRGPALAGGYEQYF.

This clone was counted between two and nine times. The CDR3 region is CASGWATGKTGELFF. For the CDR3, the DNA is TGTGCTAGTGGCTGGGCGACAGGGAAGACCGGGGAGCTGTTTTTT. The chain couples TRBV12-5 to TRBJ2-2, with 7 bases lining up with TRBD1. CDR1 is LGHNT, CDR2 FRNRAP, per germline. This CDR3 contains 15 residues. V lost 6 bases to trimming and J lost 5 bases; unmatched junction nucleotides: 9.

This clone is a singleton in its sample. This chain links TRBV2 with TRBJ1-5; maybe TRBD1 (5 bases). V was cut by 5 bases and J by 8 bases, with 25 bases left in between. The CDR3 runs 17 residues. Germline V gene data show CDR1 as SNHLY and CDR2 as FYNNEI. CDR3 sequence (DNA): TGTGCCAGCAGTTTCGGGGGTCCAGGACCCAAGGTGAAGCCCCAGCATTTT. It encodes CASSFGGPGPKVKPQHF.

The chain carries TRBV12-3 or TRBV12-4 and TRBJ1-1, with D perhaps TRBD1 (6 bases). V was cut by 3 bases and J by 8 bases, with 10 bases left in between. The CDR3 totals 12 residues. Written as DNA, the CDR3 is TGTGCCAGCAGTTTTCCCCAGGGGGAAGCTTTCTTT. Protein sequence: CASSFPQGEAFF.

The V call is TRBV3-1 (or the pseudogene TRBV3-2), the J call TRBJ2-1; 12 positions agree with TRBD2. With 2 bases clipped from V and 10 bases from J, the junction kept 9 bases outside the gene matches. The germline gives CDR1 LGHDT, CDR2 YNNKEL (reference sequence). The CDR3 is 16 amino acids. CDR3: CASSQISSGGAREQFF. In DNA form, the CDR3 reads TGTGCCAGCAGCCAAATATCTAGCGGGGGGGCCCGGGAGCAGTTCTTC.

J is TRBJ2-6 and V is TRBV5-1; no reliable D call. Trimming pared 4 bases from V and 3 bases from J, leaving 11 bases between. Germline V gene sequence: CDR1 SGHRS, CDR2 YFSETQ. The CDR3 has 15 amino acids. CDR3 sequence: CASSADSFGANVLTF. The CDR3 bases are TGCGCCAGCAGCGCCGACTCGTTTGGGGCCAACGTCCTGACTTTC.

This chain uses TRBV5-4 with TRBJ2-3, with TRBD2 as a possible D gene (7 bases). V was trimmed by 0 bases and J by 4 bases, leaving 12 bases between them. The CDR3 covers 15 residues. The germline V gene has CDR1 SGHNT and CDR2 YYREEE (reference sequence). In DNA, the CDR3 is TGTGCCAGCAGCTTGGAGGGGGGGCCGCCAGATACGCAGTATTTT. Its protein product is CASSLEGGPPDTQYF.

The chain recombines TRBV25-1 with TRBJ1-2; no clear D. Trimming pared 2 bases from V and 7 bases from J, leaving 17 bases between. Germline V gene lookup returns CDR1 MGHDK and CDR2 SYGVNS. The CDR3 sequence is 15 residues long. The CDR3 sequence is CASSESLGGVSGYTF. CDR3 nucleotides: TGTGCCAGCAGTGAAAGTCTGGGAGGAGTTTCTGGCTACACCTTC.

J is TRBJ1-5 and V is TRBV21-1; whether TRBD1, the table's D call, matches the DNA was not checked. TRBV21-1 is described as a pseudogene. This CDR3 comprises 16 residues. CDR3 nucleotide sequence: TGTGCCAGCAGCGGAGAGGACACGGACCCTAATCAGCCCCAGCATTTT. It specifies CASSGEDTDPNQPQHF.

CDR3 sequence: CASSNHPGQGNYGYTF. The CDR3 DNA is TGTGCCAGTAGCAATCATCCGGGACAGGGTAACTATGGCTACACCTTC. This chain uses TRBV19 with TRBJ1-2, with 9 bases that match TRBD1. The J segment lost 1 base and the V segment lost 6 bases, leaving 9 bases of the junction unmatched. This CDR3 region has 16 residues. Looked up from germline, CDR1 is LNHDA and CDR2 is SQIVND (reference sequence).

This clone turned up a few times. V usage is TRBV5-6 and J usage is TRBJ1-2, with TRBD1 identical over 9 bases. The V gene end was trimmed by 0 bases and the J gene end by 5 bases; junction bases not matched to a gene: 5. This CDR3 has 15 residues. Per the germline V gene, CDR1 is SGHDT and CDR2 is YYEEEE. DNA of the CDR3: TGTGCCAGCAGCTTGGTTGGGACAGGGAATTATGGCTACACCTTC. The encoded protein is CASSLVGTGNYGYTF.

The CDR3 region has the DNA TGTGCCACCAGAACAGGGTTCAGCTCCTACGAGCAGTACTTC. Translation gives CATRTGFSSYEQYF. The V gene is TRBV24-1, the J gene TRBJ2-7; a weak D match, TRBD1 (6 bases). Trimming cost V 7 bases and J 0 bases, with 12 bases left between them. The CDR3 spans 14 residues. Germline CDR1 KGHDR, CDR2 SFDVKD.

This clone was counted once. The chain is built from TRBV28 and TRBJ1-4; no clear D. Germline values: CDR1 MDHEN, CDR2 SYDVKM. The CDR3 covers 12 residues. The V gene lost 3 bases and the J gene lost 11 bases, with 10 bases spanning the gap. The CDR3 nucleotides read TGTGCCAGCAGTTTTCCCCTTATGAAACTGTTTTTT. Translated: CASSFPLMKLFF.

The chain is built from TRBV4-1 and TRBJ1-6; TRBD1 matches 8 bases. Trimming removed 1 base from V and 7 bases from J; junction bases left unmatched: 3. Germline CDR1 and CDR2: MGHRA and YSYEKL. The CDR3 totals 15 residues. The CDR3 sequence is CASSQGQGLNSPLHF. The CDR3 nucleotides are TGCGCCAGCAGCCAAGGACAGGGGTTAAATTCACCCCTCCACTTT.